Many counts were recorded for the clone carrying this T cell receptor (beta chain). TCRdb ran MiXCR on the 5' RACE reads and lists one entry per CDR3 protein. Of about 430,000 distinct CDR3 sequences in the sample, 15% to 20% are singletons; the top ten hold approximately 12%. This entry belongs to a study of identical twins. This CDR3 has 14 amino acids. V was trimmed by 8 bases and J by 1 base, leaving 14 bases between them. Looked up from germline, CDR1 is MDHEN and CDR2 is SYDVKM. The source material was naive T cells sorted from blood. This clonotype originated in a man aged 45-65 years in good health. The chain is built from TRBV28 and TRBJ1-1; the D gene is possibly TRBD1 (5 bases). The CDR3 is CASSGPGQNTEAFF. CDR3 sequence (DNA): TGTGCCAGCTCGGGGCCAGGGCAGAACACTGAAGCTTTCTTT.